This T cell receptor (beta chain) was found in a study of T cells after yellow fever vaccination. On the study more broadly: For low cell numbers, libraries were made with SMART-Seq v4 Ultra Low Input.

Findings and limits, study-wide: Detected again after the booster were most primary-vaccination clones, at 95% to 97% CD4 and 88% CD8.

V was pared by 1 base and J by 1 base, with 10 bases between. Germline V gives CDR1 SGHDT, CDR2 YYEEEE. This CDR3 has 15 residues. TCRdb re-called the 5' RACE reads through MiXCR, storing one row per CDR3 protein. The repertoire holds 450,000 to 650,000 distinct CDR3 sequences, about 13% seen once, with over 12% in the top ten. Details on this clonotype: Its specificity is not known.

Source: PBMCs, taken on the day of the yellow fever booster vaccination. The J gene is TRBJ2-3, the V gene TRBV5-6, with TRBD1 as a possible D gene (6 bases). The clonotype originates from a man in his thirties or forties who received the YFV17D yellow fever vaccine. CDR3 protein: CASSLWGHRTDTQYF. The CDR3 nucleotides are TGTGCCAGCAGCTTGTGGGGACATCGCACAGATACGCAGTATTTT.